This entry lists 28 T cell receptor beta chains sequenced from one sample in a study of CD8+ T cells in alopecia areata. The authors extracted RNA and reverse transcribed it into cDNA as the sequencing template. The data were produced by immunoSEQ multiplex PCR, yet TCRdb's version contains in-frame clones alone and is incomplete. In the table there are about 210,000 clones, approximately 45% of which are singletons. Treatment noted: oral pan-JAK inhibitor, 5-10 mg twice daily. Here the sequenced sample was CD4+ T cells sorted from blood, taken at approximately week 37, from a patient treated with tofacitinib. These receptors came from a human donor with alopecia areata.

The gene calls are TRBV7-3 and TRBJ2-1; 11 nucleotides match TRBD2. V lost 4 bases to trimming and J lost 6 bases; unmatched junction nucleotides: 5. CDR3 length: 15 amino acids. CDR1 and CDR2 (germline): SGHTA, FQGTGA. CDR3 protein: CASSSTSGAPNEQFF. The DNA for the CDR3 is TGTGCCAGCAGCTCGACTAGCGGGGCCCCCAATGAGCAGTTCTTC.

The V and J genes are TRBV9 and TRBJ2-3; D gene uncertain. Deletions cut 4 bases from V and 6 bases from J, with 18 bases between. The CDR3 is 15 residues long. CDR1 is SGDLS, CDR2 YYNGEE, per germline. CDR3 sequence reads: CASSLRPGFRDTQYF. CDR3 sequence (DNA): TGTGCCAGCAGCCTAAGGCCCGGGTTTAGGGATACGCAGTATTTT.

This clone was counted only a few times. The chain links TRBV21-1 to TRBJ2-3. TRBV21-1 is designated a pseudogene. The CDR3 consists of 14 residues. CDR3 nucleotide sequence: TGTGCCAGCAGGATTTGGGGGAACACAGATACGCAGTATTTT. Translated, it gives CASRIWGNTDTQYF.

V and J are TRBV30 and TRBJ1-5; 7 bases fit TRBD1. Looked up from germline, CDR1 is GTSNPN and CDR2 is SVGIG (reference sequence). The CDR3 length is 14 residues. V was pared by 8 bases and J by 3 bases, with 10 bases of the junction left unmatched. Here the CDR3 DNA reads TGTGCCATATCCCGGGACAGTTTCAATCAGCCCCAGCATTTT. It codes for CAISRDSFNQPQHF. The full variable domain, with the rest looked up from reference TRBV30 and TRBJ1-5, is SQTIHQWPATLVQPVGSPLSLECTVEGTSNPNLYWYRQAAGRGLQLLFYSVGIGQISSEVPQNLSASRPQDRQFILSSKKLLLSDSGFYLCAISRDSFNQPQHFGDGTRLSIL.

V gene TRBV27 combines with J gene TRBJ1-5; D remains ambiguous. Germline V gene sequence: CDR1 MNHEY, CDR2 SMNVEV (reference sequence). The V end lost 6 bases, the J end lost 1 base, and 19 bases lay between the germline ends. The CDR3 has 17 amino acids. Here the CDR3 reads CASRSTVQFKSNQPQHF. The DNA of the CDR3 is TGTGCCAGCAGATCGACGGTGCAGTTCAAGAGCAATCAGCCCCAGCATTTT.

This chain joins TRBV10-3 and TRBJ1-2; 12 bases align to TRBD1. The CDR3 runs to 16 residues. In germline, CDR1 is ENHRY, CDR2 SYGVKD. V shed 3 bases and J 2 bases; nucleotides not matched to a gene: 4. The DNA for the CDR3 is TGTGCCATCAGTGAAGGGACAGGGGGCGCGAACTATGGCTACACCTTC. It is translated as CAISEGTGGANYGYTF.

This rearrangement joins TRBV13 to TRBJ2-5, with D uncertain. Trimming removed 5 bases at V and 5 bases at J, with 9 bases between. There are 12 residues in the CDR3. The germline V gene has CDR1 PRHDT and CDR2 FYEKMQ (reference sequence). The CDR3 DNA reads TGTGCCAGCAGCCGGCTTGGGGAGACCCAGTACTTC. Protein product: CASSRLGETQYF.

The table lists this clone with a few counts. This chain links TRBV20-1 with TRBJ2-3; D is ambiguous. Deletions cut 1 base from V and 10 bases from J, with 6 bases between. This CDR3 has 10 amino acids. The germline CDR1 and CDR2 sequences are DFQATT and SNEGSKA (reference sequence). CDR3 nucleotide sequence: TGCAGTGCTAGAGTCCCTTCGCAGTATTTT. Translated, it gives CSARVPSQYF.

This clone was seen a handful of times. The V and J genes are TRBV4-3 and TRBJ2-3; D remains unclear. Per the germline V gene, CDR1 is LGHNA and CDR2 is YSLEER. There are 14 residues in the CDR3. Trimming removed 0 bases at V and 9 bases at J, with 13 bases between. In DNA form, the CDR3 reads TGCGCCAGCAGCCAAGATTCTCAGACCGCAACGCAGTATTTT. As protein: CASSQDSQTATQYF.

There are many counts of this clone. V usage is TRBV7-2 and J usage is TRBJ1-3; D is unresolved. The CDR3 length is 13 residues. Germline CDR1 is SGHTA and CDR2 is FQGNSA. V dropped 1 base and J dropped 3 bases, with 4 bases sitting between them. The CDR3 DNA reads TGTGCCAGCAGCTTAGGGCATGGAAACACCATATATTTT. Its protein is CASSLGHGNTIYF.

The genes are TRBV14 and TRBJ2-6; D gene uncertain. From germline, CDR1 is SGHDN and CDR2 FVKESK. V lost 1 base to trimming and J lost 0 bases, with 7 bases between them. The CDR3 runs to 16 residues. The CDR3 nucleotides are TGTGCCAGCAGCCAAGTTGATCGCTCTGGGGCCAACGTCCTGACTTTC. Protein product: CASSQVDRSGANVLTF.

The J gene is TRBJ1-1, the V gene TRBV30; D perhaps matches TRBD1 (5 bases). The germline CDR1 and CDR2 sequences are GTSNPN and SVGIG (reference sequence). The CDR3 is 11 residues long. V was cut by 1 base and J by 7 bases, with 7 bases left in between. Written as DNA, the CDR3 is TGTGCCTGGAGTGGGGGGGGTGAAGCTTTCTTT. Translated: CAWSGGGEAFF.

The chain joins TRBV29-1 to TRBJ2-7; TRBD2 matches at 7 bases. V trimming: 1 base; J trimming: 4 bases; junction bases outside the gene matches: 10. CDR1 and CDR2 (germline): SQVTM, ANQGSEA. CDR3 size: 15 residues. CDR3 nucleotides: TGCAGCGTTGAAGGGGGAACTAACGGGAGGTACGAGCAGTACTTC. It specifies CSVEGGTNGRYEQYF.

This clone occurred a few times. The chain carries TRBV28 and TRBJ2-3; 7 nucleotides agree with TRBD1. This CDR3 has 17 residues. The germline gives CDR1 MDHEN, CDR2 SYDVKM. With V trimmed by 6 bases and J by 4 bases, 16 bases remained unmatched. CDR3 protein: CASRTYYRDRESDTQYF. As DNA, the CDR3 is TGTGCCAGCAGAACTTACTACCGGGACAGAGAATCAGATACGCAGTATTTT.

This chain connects TRBV30 to TRBJ2-7, with a tentative D call TRBD2 (6 bases). The length of the CDR3 is 12 residues. CDR1 and CDR2 (germline): GTSNPN, SVGIG (reference sequence). V dropped 8 bases and J dropped 4 bases, with 15 bases sitting between them. The CDR3 is CARSRAGYEQYF. The CDR3 nucleotides are TGTGCCCGAAGCCGGGCGGGATACGAGCAGTACTTC.

The V and J genes are TRBV23-1 and TRBJ1-5, with 8 bases fitting TRBD1. TRBV23-1 is noted as an ORF with a role that remains uncertain. The CDR3 sequence is 16 residues long. J lost 6 bases, V lost 4 bases, and 11 bases had no gene match. CDR3 residues: CASSLIRDRFCQPQHF. The CDR3 DNA sequence: TGCGCCAGCAGTCTAATCCGGGACAGGTTCTGTCAGCCCCAGCATTTT.

The chain combines TRBV30 with TRBJ1-5; the D is unclear. Looked up from germline, CDR1 is GTSNPN and CDR2 is SVGIG (reference sequence). The CDR3 has 14 residues. V lost 2 bases to trimming and J lost 7 bases, with 15 bases between them. For the CDR3, the DNA is TGTGCCTGGAGTCGAGGCGGGCCTAAGCAGCCCCAGCATTTT. Protein product: CAWSRGGPKQPQHF.

The rearrangement joins TRBV6-6 to TRBJ1-1; D possibly corresponds to TRBD1 (5 bases). Trimming took off 6 bases at V and 5 bases at J, with 10 bases between the two ends. Germline lookup yields CDR1 MNHNY and CDR2 SVGAGI (reference sequence). The CDR3 loop spans 12 amino acids. The CDR3 DNA follows: TGTGCCAGCAGAAGCCAGGGTACTGAAGCTTTCTTT. Amino acid sequence: CASRSQGTEAFF.

In nucleotides, the CDR3 is TGTGCCAGCAGCTTAGCTGGACTAGCGGTTGGGGCAGATACGCAGTATTTT. Its protein is CASSLAGLAVGADTQYF. The chain uses TRBV11-2 and TRBJ2-3; 10 bases agree with TRBD2. Trimming removed 1 base from V and 4 bases from J; junction bases left unmatched: 8. Germline values: CDR1 SGHAT, CDR2 FQNNGV. The CDR3 covers 17 residues.

The chain joins TRBV25-1 to TRBJ2-4; TRBD2 might be the D (5 bases). This CDR3 has 14 residues. The ends were cut back, 6 bases at V and 0 bases at J, with 9 bases in the middle. Germline lookup yields CDR1 MGHDK and CDR2 SYGVNS. CDR3 in DNA: TGTGCCAGCAGCCGTGCGGGAGCCAAAAACATTCAGTACTTC. Protein product: CASSRAGAKNIQYF.

This clone is termed large (0.1 to 1%). One end of the junction varies from germline; a read error may be responsible. V usage is TRBV7-9 and J usage is TRBJ2-1; 12 nucleotides align to TRBD2. Per the germline V gene, CDR1 is SEHNR and CDR2 is FQNEAQ (reference sequence). The CDR3 has 15 amino acids. The CDR3 nucleotides are TGCGTCACCTCGACTAGCGGGAGCAGGAGGAATGAGCAGTTCTTC. As protein: CVTSTSGSRRNEQFF.

This clone was counted a few times. The chain links TRBV7-2 to TRBJ2-3; 10 bases line up with TRBD2. The V segment lost 2 bases and the J segment 3 bases; nucleotides outside the gene matches: 5. Germline CDR1 and CDR2: SGHTA and FQGNSA. The CDR3 runs 16 residues. This CDR3 is CASSLLAGGTTDTQYF. As DNA, the CDR3 is TGTGCCAGCAGCTTATTAGCGGGAGGAACGACAGATACGCAGTATTTT.

This clone came up a few times. The CDR3 sequence: CASSLSGQETQYF. The CDR3 nucleotides are TGTGCCAGCAGTTTATCGGGCCAAGAGACCCAGTACTTC. The chain uses TRBV27 and TRBJ2-5; D unresolved. V was pared by 0 bases and J by 1 base, with 3 bases between. Germline lookup yields CDR1 MNHEY and CDR2 SMNVEV (reference sequence). The CDR3 runs 13 residues.

This chain uses TRBV2 with TRBJ2-1; D unresolved. Germline V CDR1 and CDR2: SNHLY, FYNNEI. Trimming removed 5 bases at V and 6 bases at J, with 8 bases between. The CDR3 consists of 12 residues. The CDR3 DNA reads as TGTGCCAGCAGTTACTCGGGCAATGAGCAGTTCTTC. Residues: CASSYSGNEQFF.

This sequence joins TRBV5-1 and TRBJ2-7; D not certain. Trimming stripped 4 bases from V and 3 bases from J, with 8 bases between. This CDR3 has 12 amino acids. Germline V gene sequence: CDR1 SGHRS, CDR2 YFSETQ. The CDR3, as DNA: TGCGCCAGCAGCGTCAGTGGCTACGAGCAGTACTTC. Residues: CASSVSGYEQYF.

This rearrangement joins TRBV19 to TRBJ1-5; D perhaps matches TRBD1 (6 bases). Germline loops: CDR1 LNHDA, CDR2 SQIVND (reference sequence). The CDR3 extends over 15 amino acids. V shed 4 bases and J shed 2 bases, with 12 bases lying between them. The CDR3 here is CASSRGGFGNQPQHF. The CDR3 bases are TGTGCCAGTAGTAGAGGGGGGTTTGGCAATCAGCCCCAGCATTTT.

A few counts support this clone. The chain combines TRBV30 with TRBJ2-2, with D unclear. Germline V lookup: CDR1 GTSNPN, CDR2 SVGIG (reference sequence). V gave up 3 bases and J gave up 4 bases, with 15 bases separating them. The CDR3 is 15 residues long. Here the CDR3 DNA reads TGTGCCTGGAGGGCCATTACCCCGGGCACCGGGGAGCTGTTTTTT. Protein sequence: CAWRAITPGTGELFF.

This chain uses TRBV6-6 with TRBJ2-7; the match to TRBD1 covers 11 bases. V lost 6 bases to trimming and J lost 7 bases; unmatched junction nucleotides: 14. The CDR3 covers 16 residues. CDR1 is MNHNY, CDR2 SVGAGI, per germline (reference sequence). The CDR3 nucleotides are TGTGCCAGCAGCATTACCCCGGGACAGGGGGTTTGGGAGCAGTACTTC. This sequence encodes CASSITPGQGVWEQYF.